One and the same sample provided the 25 T cell receptor beta chains below, sequenced in a study of T cell responses to AZD1222 COVID-19 vaccine. Measured with immunoSEQ multiplex PCR; TCRdb has only the in-frame clones, and not every one. Of about 150,000 clones in the sample, over 90% were seen once. The input for sequencing was peripheral blood, taken on day 0 of AZD1222 vaccination. These receptors originate from an adult in good health.

V gene TRBV6-1 combines with J gene TRBJ1-4; weak D call: TRBD1 (6 bases). Germline V gene sequence: CDR1 MNHNS, CDR2 SASEGT. V was clipped by 3 bases and J by 8 bases, with 10 bases between them. The CDR3 runs to 13 residues. The DNA for the CDR3 is TGTGCCAGCAGTGACAGGGGAGGGGAAAAACTGTTTTTT. Amino acid sequence: CASSDRGGEKLFF.

This chain uses TRBV19 with TRBJ1-1; D is perhaps TRBD1 (5 bases). V was clipped by 5 bases and J by 4 bases, with 11 bases between them. Germline V gene lookup returns CDR1 LNHDA and CDR2 SQIVND (reference sequence). The CDR3 extends over 13 amino acids. CDR3 sequence (DNA): TGTGCCAGTAGTTGGGGGAAGCGCACTGAAGCTTTCTTT. It yields the protein CASSWGKRTEAFF.

The J gene is TRBJ1-5, the V gene TRBV19, with a weak D call TRBD1 (6 bases). Germline CDR1 reads LNHDA; CDR2 reads SQIVND (reference sequence). CDR3 length: 15 amino acids. Trimming stripped 5 bases from V and 2 bases from J, with 13 bases between. The CDR3 DNA sequence: TGTGCCAGTAGTTTCTGGCGACAGGGCAATCAGCCCCAGCATTTT. It specifies CASSFWRQGNQPQHF.

V gene TRBV5-1 combines with J gene TRBJ2-5, with D possibly being TRBD2 (6 bases). CDR3 size: 15 residues. V lost 7 bases to trimming and J lost 4 bases, with 20 bases between them. CDR1 and CDR2 from the germline V gene are SGHRS and YFSETQ. The chain's CDR3 is CASSWGELGGETQYF. In nucleotides, the CDR3 is TGCGCCAGCTCGTGGGGGGAGCTGGGCGGAGAGACCCAGTACTTC.

The chain links TRBV9 to TRBJ2-5; D possibly corresponds to TRBD2 (5 bases). The CDR3 has 15 amino acids. The V gene's germline CDR1 is SGDLS and CDR2 YYNGEE. Trimming removed 0 bases at V and 2 bases at J, with 11 bases between. The CDR3, as DNA: TGTGCCAGCAGCGTAGGGGTCGGGAATCAAGAGACCCAGTACTTC. Translated: CASSVGVGNQETQYF.

J is TRBJ1-1 and V is TRBV27, with TRBD1 identical over 11 bases. The germline V gene encodes CDR1 MNHEY and CDR2 SMNVEV (reference sequence). The CDR3 has 15 amino acids. The ends lost 6 bases at V and 5 bases at J; junction bases unmatched: 8. The CDR3 loop is CASSTGDRGRTEAFF. CDR3 DNA sequence: TGTGCCAGCAGCACGGGGGACAGGGGGAGGACTGAAGCTTTCTTT.

CDR3 protein: CASSVSGGSSYNEQFF. The CDR3 nucleotides are TGTGCCAGCAGCGTTTCCGGGGGGAGCTCCTACAATGAGCAGTTCTTC. The chain has TRBV9 and TRBJ2-1; the match to TRBD2 covers 7 bases. Germline CDR1 reads SGDLS; CDR2 reads YYNGEE. There are 16 residues in the CDR3. V lost 2 bases and J lost 0; bases outside the gene matches: 5.

In this sample, this clone turned up a few times. This chain links TRBV30 with TRBJ1-2; possible D gene TRBD1, 5 bases. The CDR3 consists of 12 residues. Germline V lookup: CDR1 GTSNPN, CDR2 SVGIG (reference sequence). V was shortened by 0 bases and J by 7 bases, with 9 bases between the two germline ends. This chain's CDR3 is CAWSVQGIGYTF. The CDR3 bases are TGTGCCTGGAGTGTGCAGGGAATTGGCTACACCTTC.

The V and J genes are TRBV3-1 (or the pseudogene TRBV3-2) and TRBJ1-2; D possibly corresponds to TRBD1 (5 bases). Germline CDR1 is LGHDT and CDR2 is YNNKEL (reference sequence). The CDR3 covers 17 residues. Trimming removed 6 bases at V and 7 bases at J, with 27 bases between. CDR3 region: CASRSTTGEGPLSGYTF. The CDR3 DNA reads TGTGCCAGCAGGTCTACCACCGGGGAGGGGCCACTATCTGGCTACACCTTC.

CDR3 in DNA: TGTGCCAGCAGCCCAGGACATAAAGAGACCCAGTACTTC. Amino acid sequence: CASSPGHKETQYF. The genes are TRBV7-9 and TRBJ2-5; D might be TRBD1 (5 bases). V was pared by 5 bases and J by 3 bases, with 10 bases between. The germline V gene encodes CDR1 SEHNR and CDR2 FQNEAQ (reference sequence). There are 13 residues in the CDR3.

The gene calls are TRBV7-9 and TRBJ1-3; 10 nucleotides line up with TRBD1. With 2 bases clipped from V and 1 base from J, the junction kept 2 bases outside the gene matches. The CDR3 spans 16 residues. Looked up from germline, CDR1 is SEHNR and CDR2 is FQNEAQ (reference sequence). DNA for the CDR3: TGTGCCAGCAGCTTACGGGACAGGGGATCTGGAAACACCATATATTTT. It translates to CASSLRDRGSGNTIYF.

This chain uses TRBV10-1 with TRBJ2-3, with D possibly being TRBD2 (5 bases). This CDR3 has 14 residues. Germline CDR1 reads WNHNN; CDR2 reads SYGVQD (reference sequence). Trimming left V 4 bases short and J 0 bases short, with 8 bases between. CDR3 in amino acids: CASSAERSTDTQYF. The CDR3 coding sequence is TGCGCCAGCAGTGCAGAGCGGAGCACAGATACGCAGTATTTT.

This clone was counted a few times. J is TRBJ1-2 and V is TRBV12-5; unclear D gene. Germline V CDR1 and CDR2: LGHNT, FRNRAP. The CDR3 has 15 amino acids. Trimming pared 3 bases from V and 4 bases from J, leaving 15 bases between. The CDR3 is CASGLGTVPPYGYTF. DNA of the CDR3: TGTGCTAGTGGTTTAGGAACGGTCCCACCCTATGGCTACACCTTC.

The chain is built from TRBV7-8 and TRBJ1-1; the D gene is possibly TRBD1 (5 bases). The germline CDR1 and CDR2 sequences are SGHVS and FQNEAQ. Trimming removed 5 bases from V and 0 bases from J, with 13 bases in between. CDR3 length equals 15 residues. The CDR3 DNA reads as TGTGCCAGCAGCCCCCGGGACGGAATGAACACTGAAGCTTTCTTT. Residues: CASSPRDGMNTEAFF.

Details on this clone: Other nucleotide sequences from this sample produce the same CDR3. The chain couples TRBV19 to TRBJ2-7; D unresolved. The CDR3 spans 14 residues. Germline V gene sequence: CDR1 LNHDA, CDR2 SQIVND (reference sequence). The germline V and J ends were trimmed by 3 bases and 0 bases, with 9 bases remaining between them. In DNA form, the CDR3 reads TGTGCCAGTAGTATCGGGCTGTCCTCCTACGAGCAGTACTTC. Amino acids: CASSIGLSSYEQYF.

The chain has TRBV24-1 and TRBJ1-5; 7 bases are shared with TRBD1. The V and J ends lost 4 bases and 5 bases, in that order; junction bases with no gene match: 1. The germline gives CDR1 KGHDR, CDR2 SFDVKD. The CDR3 loop spans 13 amino acids. CDR3 loop: CATSDRGDQPQHF. CDR3 in DNA: TGTGCCACCAGTGACAGGGGGGATCAGCCCCAGCATTTT.

J is TRBJ1-1 and V is TRBV7-9; 7 nucleotides match TRBD1. V was clipped by 2 bases and J by 6 bases; unmatched bases: 9. This CDR3 comprises 15 residues. Germline CDR1 and CDR2: SEHNR and FQNEAQ (reference sequence). This chain's CDR3 is CASSLRTGEGSEAFF. The CDR3 coding sequence is TGTGCCAGCAGCTTAAGAACAGGGGAGGGGTCTGAAGCTTTCTTT. Full variable domain (remainder filled in from reference TRBV7-9 and TRBJ1-1): DTGVSQNPRHKITKRGQNVTFRCDPISEHNRLYWYRQTLGQGPEFLTYFQNEAQLEKSRLLSDRFSAERPKGSFSTLEIQRTEQGDSAMYLCASSLRTGEGSEAFFGQGTRLTVV.

Only a few counts were recorded for this clone. V is TRBV5-1 and J is TRBJ2-3; no clear D. Trimming removed 0 bases from V and 2 bases from J, with 16 bases in between. The CDR3 is made up of 17 amino acids. Germline CDR1 is SGHRS and CDR2 is YFSETQ. CDR3 protein: CASSLAAANRYTDTQYF. As DNA, the CDR3 is TGCGCCAGCAGCTTGGCCGCGGCAAACAGATACACAGATACGCAGTATTTT.

The chain combines TRBV5-1 with TRBJ1-1; a possible D gene is TRBD1 (6 bases). CDR1 SGHRS and CDR2 YFSETQ come from the germline V gene. The V and J ends lost 1 base and 5 bases respectively, with 12 bases between them. This CDR3 is built from 14 residues. CDR3: CASSLLLGGTEAFF. CDR3 in DNA: TGCGCCAGCAGCTTGCTCCTAGGGGGAACTGAAGCTTTCTTT.

CDR3 sequence reads: CASSSALYNSPLHF. The CDR3 DNA reads as TGTGCCAGCAGCTCAGCGTTGTATAATTCACCCCTCCACTTT. The V and J genes are TRBV7-9 and TRBJ1-6; no reliable D call. From germline, CDR1 is SEHNR and CDR2 FQNEAQ (reference sequence). Trimming took off 4 bases at V and 4 bases at J, with 8 bases between the two ends. CDR3 size: 14 residues. Supplemented by reference TRBV7-9 and TRBJ1-6, the full variable domain reads DTGVSQNPRHKITKRGQNVTFRCDPISEHNRLYWYRQTLGQGPEFLTYFQNEAQLEKSRLLSDRFSAERPKGSFSTLEIQRTEQGDSAMYLCASSSALYNSPLHFGNGTRLTVT.

The J gene is TRBJ2-4, the V gene TRBV27, with 9 bases lining up with TRBD1. Germline V CDR1 and CDR2: MNHEY, SMNVEV (reference sequence). The CDR3 sequence is 16 residues long. V gave up 5 bases and J gave up 0 bases; unmatched junction bases: 5. The CDR3 sequence: CASSAWTGVAKNIQYF. CDR3 coding DNA: TGTGCCAGCAGTGCATGGACAGGGGTAGCCAAAAACATTCAGTACTTC.

V usage is TRBV2 and J usage is TRBJ2-1; D is possibly TRBD1 (5 bases). V was clipped by 7 bases and J by 4 bases, with 11 bases between them. In germline, CDR1 is SNHLY, CDR2 FYNNEI. This CDR3 spans 13 amino acids. CDR3 amino acids: CASKKDIYNEQFF. The CDR3 coding sequence is TGTGCCAGCAAGAAGGACATTTACAATGAGCAGTTCTTC.

In nucleotides, the CDR3 is TGTGCCTGGAGGGAAACCTCCTACGAGCAGTACTTC. It encodes CAWRETSYEQYF. The V and J genes are TRBV30 and TRBJ2-7; D gene unclear. V was clipped by 3 bases and J by 0 bases, with 6 bases between them. The CDR3 has 12 residues. The germline V gene encodes CDR1 GTSNPN and CDR2 SVGIG (reference sequence).

The rearrangement joins TRBV7-9 to TRBJ2-2; 9 nucleotides match TRBD2. The CDR3 is 17 residues long. V shed 3 bases and J 6 bases; nucleotides not matched to a gene: 11. In germline, CDR1 is SEHNR, CDR2 FQNEAQ (reference sequence). Here the CDR3 DNA reads TGTGCCAGCAGCTTGTGGGGCGGGAGGGCCTCGGCCGGGGAGCTGTTTTTT. This gives the protein CASSLWGGRASAGELFF.

This clone was picked up one time. This rearrangement joins TRBV12-5 to TRBJ2-2; D perhaps matches TRBD1 (5 bases). Trimming cost V 0 bases and J 0 bases, with 11 bases left between them. Germline CDR1 and CDR2: LGHNT and FRNRAP. The CDR3 contains 17 residues. The CDR3 DNA reads TGTGCTAGTGGTTTGGTACTGGGCAGGGCGAACACCGGGGAGCTGTTTTTT. Amino acid sequence: CASGLVLGRANTGELFF.